This T cell receptor (beta chain) came from a study of T cell responses to AZD1222 COVID-19 vaccine. Clones were sequenced by immunoSEQ multiplex PCR, and TCRdb holds only the in-frame ones, with some missing. The data contain more than 150,000 clones, 94% of them singletons. Study-wide results and limits: Reportedly, nearly half the spike-specific TCRs target unmutated variant regions. It should be noted that donors were predominantly white British and more often female, and clonal diversity was possibly underestimated. Sampled repertoires all dated from after the peak T cell response.

The germline V gene has CDR1 SGHDT and CDR2 YYEEEE. The CDR3 length is 14 residues. Trimming removed 4 bases at V and 5 bases at J, with 14 bases between. A remark on this clone: Its matching antigen is unknown.

The sample in question was peripheral blood, obtained 28 days after the second AZD1222 dose. This receptor was taken from an adult who received the AZD1222 COVID-19 vaccine. The rearrangement uses TRBV5-6 and TRBJ2-3; the D gene could be TRBD1 or TRBD2 (5 bases each). The CDR3 protein is CASSPRGEGDTQYF. The CDR3 region has the DNA TGTGCCAGCAGCCCCAGAGGGGAAGGAGATACGCAGTATTTT.